This T cell receptor (beta chain) was sequenced for a study of T cells expressing NK-cell markers. Overall study: It was from sorted CD3+CD56+NKG2C+, CD3+CD56+NKG2C- and CD3+CD56-NKG2C+ T cells that TCR beta repertoires came. Study conclusions and caveats: Of the CD8+ T cells in five or six donors, about 1.0-7.0% belonged to dominant NKG2C+ clonotypes.

UMI-tagged 5'RACE template switching yielded the TCR beta cDNA. TCRdb reprocessed the 5' RACE reads and reports one entry per CDR3 protein, with no DNA. The sample has about 460,000 distinct CDR3 sequences, and its top ten clones hold about 1.5%. Germline CDR1 reads MNHEY; CDR2 reads SMNVEV (reference sequence). This CDR3 is built from 15 residues. About this clonotype: Its cognate antigen is unknown.

Sequencing was carried out using blood T cells: a sorted CD56 or NKG2C T cell subset, CD4+ or CD8+ T cells, or bulk PBMC T cells (not recorded which). The chain employs TRBV27 and TRBJ1-5; TCRdb's D call of TRBD1 is untestable without DNA. This sequence was found in a woman in her fifties or sixties in good health. This CDR3 reads CASSLSTGTRLPQHF.